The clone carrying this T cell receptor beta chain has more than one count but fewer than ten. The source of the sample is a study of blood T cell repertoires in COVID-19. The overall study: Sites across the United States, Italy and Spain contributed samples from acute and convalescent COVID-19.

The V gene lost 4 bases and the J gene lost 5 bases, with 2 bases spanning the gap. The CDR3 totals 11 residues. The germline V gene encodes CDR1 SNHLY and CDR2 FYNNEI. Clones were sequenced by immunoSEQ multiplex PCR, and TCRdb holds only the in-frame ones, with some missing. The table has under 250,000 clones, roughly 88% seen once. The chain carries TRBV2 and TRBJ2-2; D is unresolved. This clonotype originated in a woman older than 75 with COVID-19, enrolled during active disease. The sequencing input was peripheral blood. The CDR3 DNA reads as TGTGCCAGCAGTGCGACCGGGGAGCTGTTTTTT. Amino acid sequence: CASSATGELFF.